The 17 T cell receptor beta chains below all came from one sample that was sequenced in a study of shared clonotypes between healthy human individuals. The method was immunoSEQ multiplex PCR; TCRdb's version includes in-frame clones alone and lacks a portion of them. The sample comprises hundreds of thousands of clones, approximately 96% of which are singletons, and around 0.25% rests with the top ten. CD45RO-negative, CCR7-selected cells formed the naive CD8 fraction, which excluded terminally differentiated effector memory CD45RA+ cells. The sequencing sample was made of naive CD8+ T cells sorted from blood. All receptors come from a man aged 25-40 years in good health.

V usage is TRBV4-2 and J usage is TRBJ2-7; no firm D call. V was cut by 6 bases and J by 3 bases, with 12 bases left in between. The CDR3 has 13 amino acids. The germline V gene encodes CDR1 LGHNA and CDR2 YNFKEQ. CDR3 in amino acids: CASSPGHNYEQYF. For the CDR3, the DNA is TGTGCCAGCAGTCCGGGCCATAACTACGAGCAGTACTTC.

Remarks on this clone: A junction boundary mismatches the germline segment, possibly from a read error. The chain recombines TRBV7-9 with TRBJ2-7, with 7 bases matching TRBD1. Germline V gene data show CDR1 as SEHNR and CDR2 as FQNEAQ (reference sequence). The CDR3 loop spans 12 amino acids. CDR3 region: CASSLGGDRPHF. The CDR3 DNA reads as TGTGCCAGCAGCTTAGGAGGGGACAGACCGCACTTC.

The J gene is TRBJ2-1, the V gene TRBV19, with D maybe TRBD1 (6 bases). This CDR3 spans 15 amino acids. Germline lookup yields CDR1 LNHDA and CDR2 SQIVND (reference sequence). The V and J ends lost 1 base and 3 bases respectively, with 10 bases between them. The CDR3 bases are TGTGCCAGTAGTATAGTGAGGGGGATCTACAATGAGCAGTTCTTC. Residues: CASSIVRGIYNEQFF.

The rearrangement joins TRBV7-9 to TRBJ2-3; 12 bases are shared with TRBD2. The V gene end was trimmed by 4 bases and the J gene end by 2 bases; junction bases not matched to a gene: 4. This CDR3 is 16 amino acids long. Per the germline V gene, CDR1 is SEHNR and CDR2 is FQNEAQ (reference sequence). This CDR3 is CASSSRLAGVTDTQYF. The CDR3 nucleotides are TGTGCCAGCAGCTCCCGACTAGCGGGAGTCACAGATACGCAGTATTTT.

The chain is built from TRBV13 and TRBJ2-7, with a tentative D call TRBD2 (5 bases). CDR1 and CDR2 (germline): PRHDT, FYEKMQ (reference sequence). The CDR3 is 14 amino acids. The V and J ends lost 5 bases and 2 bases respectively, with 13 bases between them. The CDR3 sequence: CASSLTRSPYEQYF. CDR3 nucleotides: TGTGCCAGCAGCCTCACTAGGTCCCCCTACGAGCAGTACTTC.

The CDR3 DNA reads TGCGCCAGCAGTTTAGAATGGCAGGTCACAGATACGCAGTATTTT. This codes for CASSLEWQVTDTQYF. The V and J genes are TRBV5-1 and TRBJ2-3; D is unclear. The CDR3 runs 15 residues. V dropped 5 bases and J dropped 2 bases, with 15 bases sitting between them. The V gene's germline CDR1 is SGHRS and CDR2 YFSETQ.

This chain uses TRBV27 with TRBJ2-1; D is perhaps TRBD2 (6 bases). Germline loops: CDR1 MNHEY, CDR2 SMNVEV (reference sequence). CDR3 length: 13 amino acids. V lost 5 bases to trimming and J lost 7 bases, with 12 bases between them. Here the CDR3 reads CASSPYSGNEQFF. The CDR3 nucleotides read TGTGCCAGCAGTCCTTATAGCGGTAATGAGCAGTTCTTC.

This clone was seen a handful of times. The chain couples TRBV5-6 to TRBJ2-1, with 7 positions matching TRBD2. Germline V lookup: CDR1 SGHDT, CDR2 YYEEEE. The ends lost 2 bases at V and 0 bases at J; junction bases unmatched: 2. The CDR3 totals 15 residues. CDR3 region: CASSFAGVSYNEQFF. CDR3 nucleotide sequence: TGTGCCAGCAGCTTCGCGGGAGTCTCCTACAATGAGCAGTTCTTC.

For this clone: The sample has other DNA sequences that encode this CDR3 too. The CDR3 reads CASSPGSYEQYF. The CDR3 DNA reads TGTGCCAGCAGCCCGGGGTCCTACGAGCAGTACTTC. The V gene is TRBV7-9, the J gene TRBJ2-7; D perhaps matches TRBD2 (5 bases). V lost 5 bases and J lost 1, with 6 bases in between. This CDR3 has 12 amino acids. Germline V lookup: CDR1 SEHNR, CDR2 FQNEAQ (reference sequence).

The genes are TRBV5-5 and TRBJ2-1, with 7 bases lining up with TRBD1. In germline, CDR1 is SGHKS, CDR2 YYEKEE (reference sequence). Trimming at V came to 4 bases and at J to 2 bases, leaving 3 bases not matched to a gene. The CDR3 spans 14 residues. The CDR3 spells CASSAQGTYNEQFF. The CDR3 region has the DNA TGTGCCAGCAGCGCACAGGGGACCTACAATGAGCAGTTCTTC.

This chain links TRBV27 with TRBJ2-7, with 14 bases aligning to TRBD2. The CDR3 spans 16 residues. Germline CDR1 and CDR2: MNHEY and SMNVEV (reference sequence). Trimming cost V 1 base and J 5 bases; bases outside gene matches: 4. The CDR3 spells CASSLLGTSGSHEQYF. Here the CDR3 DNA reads TGTGCCAGCAGTTTATTGGGGACTAGCGGGAGCCACGAGCAGTACTTC.

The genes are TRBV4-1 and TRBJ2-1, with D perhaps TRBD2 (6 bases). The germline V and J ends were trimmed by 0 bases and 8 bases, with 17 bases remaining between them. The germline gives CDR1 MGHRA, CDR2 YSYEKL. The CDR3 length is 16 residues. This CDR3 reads CASSQDEVREVDEQFF. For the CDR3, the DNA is TGCGCCAGCAGCCAAGACGAGGTCAGGGAGGTTGATGAGCAGTTCTTC.

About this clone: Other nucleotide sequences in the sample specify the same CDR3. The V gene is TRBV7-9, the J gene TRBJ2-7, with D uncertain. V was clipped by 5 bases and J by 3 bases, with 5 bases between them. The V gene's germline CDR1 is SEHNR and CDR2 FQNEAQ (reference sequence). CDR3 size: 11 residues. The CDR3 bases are TGTGCCAGCAGCCCGCTCTACGAGCAGTACTTC. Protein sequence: CASSPLYEQYF.

The CDR3 DNA follows: TGTGCCAGCTCACCGAGATCTCCAACTAATGAAAAACTGTTTTTT. Encoded protein: CASSPRSPTNEKLFF. The chain employs TRBV18 and TRBJ1-4; D remains unclear. Between the trimmed V and J ends, which lost 3 bases and 0 bases, there was a span of 8 bases. Germline loops: CDR1 KGHSH, CDR2 LQKENI. The CDR3 sequence is 15 residues long.

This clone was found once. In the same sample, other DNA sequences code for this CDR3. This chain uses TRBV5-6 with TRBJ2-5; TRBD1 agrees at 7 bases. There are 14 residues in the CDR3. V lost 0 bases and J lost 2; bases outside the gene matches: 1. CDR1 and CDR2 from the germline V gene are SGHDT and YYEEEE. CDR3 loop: CASSLVGQQETQYF. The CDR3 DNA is TGTGCCAGCAGCTTGGTGGGACAGCAAGAGACCCAGTACTTC.

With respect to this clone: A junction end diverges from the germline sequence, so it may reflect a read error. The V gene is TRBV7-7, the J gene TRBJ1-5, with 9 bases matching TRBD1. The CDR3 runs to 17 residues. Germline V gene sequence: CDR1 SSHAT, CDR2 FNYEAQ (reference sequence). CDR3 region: CASSGRDREASNQPQHF. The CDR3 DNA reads TGTGCTAGCAGCGGACGGGACAGGGAAGCTTCGAATCAGCCCCAGCATTTT.

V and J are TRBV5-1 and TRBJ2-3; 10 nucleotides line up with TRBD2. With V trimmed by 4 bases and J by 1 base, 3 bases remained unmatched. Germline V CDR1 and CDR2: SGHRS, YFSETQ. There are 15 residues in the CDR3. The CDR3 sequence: CASSTGTSGTDTQYF. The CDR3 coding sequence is TGCGCCAGCAGCACCGGGACTAGCGGCACAGATACGCAGTATTTT.